This T cell receptor beta chain was identified during a study of T cell responses to AZD1222 COVID-19 vaccine. Study results and limitations: There were vaccine-associated CD4 TCRs across spike, dominant at 160-218 and 743-854. Females outnumbered males among donors, who were mostly white British; clonal diversity was possibly underestimated. Following two doses of AZD1222, Spike-specific TCR breadth and depth rose. Reportedly, close to half of spike-specific TCRs are directed against unmutated variant regions.

With respect to this clone: Its antigen is currently unknown.

This CDR3 has 13 amino acids. The J segment lost 4 bases and the V segment lost 6 bases, leaving 8 bases of the junction unmatched. Germline V gene lookup returns CDR1 SQVTM and CDR2 ANQGSEA. Sequencing used immunoSEQ multiplex PCR; TCRdb keeps in-frame clones, though not all of them. Here the sample spans roughly 140,000 clones, 75% to 95% being singletons. The material sequenced was peripheral blood, taken on day 0 of AZD1222 vaccination. The chain uses TRBV29-1 and TRBJ1-1; 7 nucleotides line up with TRBD1. The clonotype comes from an adult in good health. CDR3 coding DNA: TGCAGCGTCTCTTGGACAGGCTCCACTGAAGCTTTCTTT. It is translated as CSVSWTGSTEAFF.